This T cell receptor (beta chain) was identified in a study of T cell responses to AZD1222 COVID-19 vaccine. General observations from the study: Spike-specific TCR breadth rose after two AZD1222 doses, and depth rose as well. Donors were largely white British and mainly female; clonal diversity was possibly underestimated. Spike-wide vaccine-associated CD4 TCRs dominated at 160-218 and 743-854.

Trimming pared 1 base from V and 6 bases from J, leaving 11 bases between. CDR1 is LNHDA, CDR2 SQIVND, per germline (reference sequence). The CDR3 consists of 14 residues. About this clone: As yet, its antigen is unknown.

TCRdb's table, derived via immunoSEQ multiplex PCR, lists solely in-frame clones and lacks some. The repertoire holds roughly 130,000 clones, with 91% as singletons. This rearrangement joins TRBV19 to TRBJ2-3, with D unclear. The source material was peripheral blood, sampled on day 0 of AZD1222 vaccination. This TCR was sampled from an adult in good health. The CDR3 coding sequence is TGTGCCAGTAGTATAGGATTGGCCCCCGATACGCAGTATTTT. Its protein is CASSIGLAPDTQYF. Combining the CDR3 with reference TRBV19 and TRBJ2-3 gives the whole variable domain DGGITQSPKYLFRKEGQNVTLSCEQNLNHDAMYWYRQDPGQGLRLIYYSQIVNDFQKGDIAEGYSVSREKKESFPLTVTSAQKNPTAFYLCASSIGLAPDTQYFGPGTRLTVL.